This TCR beta chain was documented in a study of shared clonotypes between healthy human individuals. Deletions cut 0 bases from V and 7 bases from J, with 7 bases between. Germline assignment: CDR1 SGHDT and CDR2 YYEEEE. The CDR3 consists of 13 residues. Sequencing was performed with immunoSEQ multiplex PCR; in TCRdb, only in-frame clones are kept and a portion is missing. The data contain 1,100,000 or so clones, 75% to 80% of them singletons. Recent acute infections and vaccinations were absent in the healthy HIV-negative adult donors. The TCR comes from a man between 18 and 35 years old in good health. Some clones in this sample may be carry-over from other donors' samples. The chain recombines TRBV5-6 with TRBJ1-4; TRBD1 might be the D (6 bases). Input material: memory CD4+ T cells from PBMCs. Sample subset: CD45RA-negative fraction. The CDR3, as DNA: TGTGCCAGCAGCTTGGGGACAGTTGAAAAACTGTTTTTT. Its protein is CASSLGTVEKLFF.